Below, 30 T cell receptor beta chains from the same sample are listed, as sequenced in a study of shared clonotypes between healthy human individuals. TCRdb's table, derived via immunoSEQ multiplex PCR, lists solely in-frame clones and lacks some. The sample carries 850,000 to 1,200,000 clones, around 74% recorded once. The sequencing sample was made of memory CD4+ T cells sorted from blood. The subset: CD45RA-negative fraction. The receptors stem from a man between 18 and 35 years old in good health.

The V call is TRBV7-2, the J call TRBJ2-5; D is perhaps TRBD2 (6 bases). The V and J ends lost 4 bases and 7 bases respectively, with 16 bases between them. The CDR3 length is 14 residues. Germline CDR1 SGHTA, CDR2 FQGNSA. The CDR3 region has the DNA TGTGCCAGCAGCTACGCCGGGACCGGGAGGACCCAGTACTTC. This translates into CASSYAGTGRTQYF. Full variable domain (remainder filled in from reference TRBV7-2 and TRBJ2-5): GAGVSQSPSNKVTEKGKDVELRCDPISGHTALYWYRQSLGQGLEFLIYFQGNSAPDKSGLPSDRFSAERTGGSVSTLTIQRTQQEDSAVYLCASSYAGTGRTQYFGPGTRLLVL.

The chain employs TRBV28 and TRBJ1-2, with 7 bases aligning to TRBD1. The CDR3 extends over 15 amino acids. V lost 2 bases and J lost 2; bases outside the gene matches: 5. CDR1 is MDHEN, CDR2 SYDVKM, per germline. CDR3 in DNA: TGTGCCAGCAGTTTAACTACCAGGGGGAACTATGGCTACACCTTC. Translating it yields CASSLTTRGNYGYTF.

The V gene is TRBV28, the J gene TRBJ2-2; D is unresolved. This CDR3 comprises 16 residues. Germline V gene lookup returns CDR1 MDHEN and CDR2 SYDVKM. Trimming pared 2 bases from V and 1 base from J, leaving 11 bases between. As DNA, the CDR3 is TGTGCCAGCAGTTTAGGTGGTAGCCTGAACACCGGGGAGCTGTTTTTT. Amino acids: CASSLGGSLNTGELFF.

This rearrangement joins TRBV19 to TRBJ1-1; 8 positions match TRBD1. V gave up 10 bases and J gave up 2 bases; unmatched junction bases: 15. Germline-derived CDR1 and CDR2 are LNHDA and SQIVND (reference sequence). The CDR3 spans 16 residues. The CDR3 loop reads CATLGRTAGGNTEAFF. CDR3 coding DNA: TGTGCCACCCTTGGCCGTACTGCAGGGGGCAACACTGAAGCTTTCTTT.

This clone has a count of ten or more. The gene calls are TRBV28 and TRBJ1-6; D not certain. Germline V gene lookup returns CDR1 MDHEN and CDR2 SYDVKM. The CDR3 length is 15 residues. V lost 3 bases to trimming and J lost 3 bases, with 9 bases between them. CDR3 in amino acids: CASSFVRNYNSPLHF. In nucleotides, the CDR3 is TGTGCCAGCAGTTTTGTCAGAAACTATAATTCACCCCTCCACTTT. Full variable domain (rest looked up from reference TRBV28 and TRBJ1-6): DVKVTQSSRYLVKRTGEKVFLECVQDMDHENMFWYRQDPGLGLRLIYFSYDVKMKEKGDIPEGYSVSREKKERFSLILESASTNQTSMYLCASSFVRNYNSPLHFGNGTRLTVT.

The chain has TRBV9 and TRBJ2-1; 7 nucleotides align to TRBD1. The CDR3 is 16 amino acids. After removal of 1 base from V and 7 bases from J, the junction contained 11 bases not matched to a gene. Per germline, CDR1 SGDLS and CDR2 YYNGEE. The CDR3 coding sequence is TGTGCCAGCAGCGTAACAGGGGTCTCAAGTAGGAATGAGCAGTTCTTC. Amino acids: CASSVTGVSSRNEQFF.

CDR3 bases: TGTGCCACCAGCAGAGTGGATCACAGACAAGAGACCCAGTACTTC. This sequence encodes CATSRVDHRQETQYF. The chain uses TRBV15 and TRBJ2-5; unclear D gene. From germline, CDR1 is LNHNV and CDR2 YYDKDF (reference sequence). V lost 1 base and J lost 2, with 11 bases in between. The CDR3 runs 15 residues.

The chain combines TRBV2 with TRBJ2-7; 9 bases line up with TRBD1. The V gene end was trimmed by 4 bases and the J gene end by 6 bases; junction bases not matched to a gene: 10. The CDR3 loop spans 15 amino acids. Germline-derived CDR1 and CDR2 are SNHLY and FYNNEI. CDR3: CASSVMEQGAGEQYF. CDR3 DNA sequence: TGTGCCAGCAGTGTCATGGAACAGGGGGCGGGCGAGCAGTACTTC.

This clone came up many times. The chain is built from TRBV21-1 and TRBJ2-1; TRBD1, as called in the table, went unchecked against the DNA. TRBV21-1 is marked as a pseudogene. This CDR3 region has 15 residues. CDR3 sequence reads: CASNPDRGNVDEQFF. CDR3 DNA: TGTGCCAGCAACCCGGACAGGGGTAACGTAGATGAGCAGTTCTTC.

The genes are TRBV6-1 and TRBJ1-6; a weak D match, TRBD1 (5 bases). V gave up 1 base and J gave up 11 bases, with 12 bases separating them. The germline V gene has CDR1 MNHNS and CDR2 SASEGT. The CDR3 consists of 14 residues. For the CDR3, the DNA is TGTGCCAGCAGTGAAGTGGATAGGGGAGCACCCCTCCACTTT. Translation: CASSEVDRGAPLHF.

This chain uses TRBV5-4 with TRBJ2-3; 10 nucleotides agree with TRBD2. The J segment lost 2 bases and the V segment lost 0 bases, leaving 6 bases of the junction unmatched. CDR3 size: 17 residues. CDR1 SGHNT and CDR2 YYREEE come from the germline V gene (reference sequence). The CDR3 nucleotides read TGTGCCAGCAGCTTGGCACTCCTAGCGGGGGTCACAGATACGCAGTATTTT. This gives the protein CASSLALLAGVTDTQYF.

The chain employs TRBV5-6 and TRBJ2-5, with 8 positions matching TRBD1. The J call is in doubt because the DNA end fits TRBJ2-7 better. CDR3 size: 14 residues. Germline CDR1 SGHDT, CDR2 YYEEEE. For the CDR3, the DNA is TGTGCCAGCAGCCGGGGACAGGACCCTTACGAGCAGTACTTC. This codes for CASSRGQDPYEQYF.

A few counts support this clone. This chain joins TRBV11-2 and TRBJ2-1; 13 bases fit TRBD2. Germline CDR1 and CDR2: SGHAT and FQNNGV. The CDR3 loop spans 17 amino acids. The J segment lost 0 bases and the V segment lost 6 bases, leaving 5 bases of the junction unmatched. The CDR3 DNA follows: TGTGCCAGCAGTCTCAGGACTAGCGGGAGCTCCTACAATGAGCAGTTCTTC. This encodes CASSLRTSGSSYNEQFF.

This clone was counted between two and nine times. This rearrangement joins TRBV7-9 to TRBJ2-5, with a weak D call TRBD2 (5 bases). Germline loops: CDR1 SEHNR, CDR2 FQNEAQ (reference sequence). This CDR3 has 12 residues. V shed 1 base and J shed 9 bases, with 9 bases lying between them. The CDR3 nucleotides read TGTGCCAGCAGCTTAGGAGTCGGGGCCCAGTACTTC. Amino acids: CASSLGVGAQYF.

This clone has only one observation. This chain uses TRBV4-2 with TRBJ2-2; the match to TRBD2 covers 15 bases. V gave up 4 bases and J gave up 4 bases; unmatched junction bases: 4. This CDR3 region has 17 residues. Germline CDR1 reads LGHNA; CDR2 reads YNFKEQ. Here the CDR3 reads CASSPRGLAGGTGELFF. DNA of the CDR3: TGTGCCAGCAGCCCGCGGGGACTAGCGGGGGGCACCGGGGAGCTGTTTTTT.

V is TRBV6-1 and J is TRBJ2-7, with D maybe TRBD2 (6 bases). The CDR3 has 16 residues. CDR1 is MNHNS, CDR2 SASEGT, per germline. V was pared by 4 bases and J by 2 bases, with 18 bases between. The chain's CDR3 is CASSGRGMGRTYEQYF. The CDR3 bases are TGTGCCAGCAGTGGACGCGGGATGGGGCGGACCTACGAGCAGTACTTC.

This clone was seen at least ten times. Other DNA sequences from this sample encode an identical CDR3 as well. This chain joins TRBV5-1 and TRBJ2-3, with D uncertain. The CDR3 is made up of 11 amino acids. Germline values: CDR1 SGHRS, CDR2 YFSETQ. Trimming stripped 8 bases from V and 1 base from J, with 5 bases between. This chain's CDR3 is CASEGTDTQYF. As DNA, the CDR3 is TGCGCCAGTGAAGGCACAGATACGCAGTATTTT.

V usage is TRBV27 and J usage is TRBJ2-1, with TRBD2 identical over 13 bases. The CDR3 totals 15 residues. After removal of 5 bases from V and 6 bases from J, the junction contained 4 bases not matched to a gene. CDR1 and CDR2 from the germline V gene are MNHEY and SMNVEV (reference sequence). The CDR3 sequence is CASSRRTSGGNEQFF. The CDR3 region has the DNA TGTGCCAGCAGTAGACGGACTAGCGGGGGCAATGAGCAGTTCTTC.

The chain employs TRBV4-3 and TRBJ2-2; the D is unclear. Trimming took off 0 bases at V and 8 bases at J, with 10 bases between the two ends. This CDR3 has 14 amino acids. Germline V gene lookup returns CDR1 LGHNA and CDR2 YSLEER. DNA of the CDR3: TGCGCCAGCAGCCAAGATTGGTTTTTAGGGGAGCTGTTTTTT. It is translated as CASSQDWFLGELFF.

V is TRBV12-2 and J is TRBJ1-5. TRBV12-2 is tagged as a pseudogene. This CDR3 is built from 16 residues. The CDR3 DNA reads TGTGCAAGTCGCTTGAAGGACCGGGCCCACAATCAGCCCCAGCATTTT. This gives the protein CASRLKDRAHNQPQHF.

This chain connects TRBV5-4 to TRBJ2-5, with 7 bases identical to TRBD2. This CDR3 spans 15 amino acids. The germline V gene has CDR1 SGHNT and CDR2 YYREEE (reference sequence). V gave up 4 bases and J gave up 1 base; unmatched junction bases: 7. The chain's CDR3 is CASSQYVAGQETQYF. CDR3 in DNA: TGTGCCAGCAGCCAGTATGTAGCGGGCCAAGAGACCCAGTACTTC.

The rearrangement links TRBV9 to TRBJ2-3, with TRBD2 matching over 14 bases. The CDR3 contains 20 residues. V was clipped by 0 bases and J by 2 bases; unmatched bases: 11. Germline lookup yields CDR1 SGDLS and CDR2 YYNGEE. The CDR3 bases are TGTGCCAGCAGCGTAGCTGGACTAGCGGGAGGAATGCGCTACACAGATACGCAGTATTTT. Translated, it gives CASSVAGLAGGMRYTDTQYF.

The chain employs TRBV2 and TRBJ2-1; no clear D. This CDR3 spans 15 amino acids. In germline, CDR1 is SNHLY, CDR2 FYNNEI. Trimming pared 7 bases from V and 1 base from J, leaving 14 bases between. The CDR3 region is CASKMSGLSYNEQFF. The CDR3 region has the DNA TGTGCCAGCAAGATGTCCGGGCTTTCCTACAATGAGCAGTTCTTC. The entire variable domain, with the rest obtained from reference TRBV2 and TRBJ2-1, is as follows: EPEVTQTPSHQVTQMGQEVILRCVPISNHLYFYWYRQILGQKVEFLVSFYNNEISEKSEIFDDQFSVERPDGSNFTLKIRSTKLEDSAMYFCASKMSGLSYNEQFFGPGTRLTVL.

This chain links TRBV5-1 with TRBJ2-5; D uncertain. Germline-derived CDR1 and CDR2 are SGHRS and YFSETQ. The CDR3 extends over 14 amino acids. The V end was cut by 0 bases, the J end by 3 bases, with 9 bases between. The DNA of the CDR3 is TGCGCCAGCAGCTTGGGAAGTAGAAAAGAGACCCAGTACTTC. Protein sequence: CASSLGSRKETQYF. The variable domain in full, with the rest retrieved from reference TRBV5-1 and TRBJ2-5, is KAGVTQTPRYLIKTRGQQVTLSCSPISGHRSVSWYQQTPGQGLQFLFEYFSETQRNKGNFPGRFSGRQFSNSRSEMNVSTLELGDSALYLCASSLGSRKETQYFGPGTRLLVL.

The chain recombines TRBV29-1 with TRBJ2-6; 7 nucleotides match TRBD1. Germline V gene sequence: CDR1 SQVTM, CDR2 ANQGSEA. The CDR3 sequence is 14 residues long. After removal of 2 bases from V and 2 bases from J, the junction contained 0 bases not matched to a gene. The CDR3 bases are TGCAGCGTTGAACAGGGGGCTGGGGCCAACGTCCTGACTTTC. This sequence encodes CSVEQGAGANVLTF. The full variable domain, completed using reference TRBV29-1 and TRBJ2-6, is SAVISQKPSRDICQRGTSLTIQCQVDSQVTMMFWYRQQPGQSLTLIATANQGSEATYESGFVIDKFPISRPNLTFSTLTVSNMSPEDSSIYLCSVEQGAGANVLTFGAGSRLTVL.

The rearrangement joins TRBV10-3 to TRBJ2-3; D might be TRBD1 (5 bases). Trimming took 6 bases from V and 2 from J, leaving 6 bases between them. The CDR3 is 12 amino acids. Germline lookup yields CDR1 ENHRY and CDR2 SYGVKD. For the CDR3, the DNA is TGTGCCATCAGGGACAACACAGATACGCAGTATTTT. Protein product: CAIRDNTDTQYF.

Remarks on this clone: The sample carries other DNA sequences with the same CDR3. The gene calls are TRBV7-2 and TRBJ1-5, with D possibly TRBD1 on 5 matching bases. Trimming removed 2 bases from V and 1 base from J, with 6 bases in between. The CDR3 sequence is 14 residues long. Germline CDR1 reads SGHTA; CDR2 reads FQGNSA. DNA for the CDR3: TGTGCCAGCAGCTTACAGGGAAGCAATCAGCCCCAGCATTTT. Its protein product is CASSLQGSNQPQHF.

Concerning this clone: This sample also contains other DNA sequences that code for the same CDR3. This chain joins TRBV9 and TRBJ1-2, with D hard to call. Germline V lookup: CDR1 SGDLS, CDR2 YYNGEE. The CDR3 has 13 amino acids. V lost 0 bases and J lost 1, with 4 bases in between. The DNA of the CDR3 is TGTGCCAGCAGCGTAGGAAGTAACTATGGCTACACCTTC. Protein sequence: CASSVGSNYGYTF.

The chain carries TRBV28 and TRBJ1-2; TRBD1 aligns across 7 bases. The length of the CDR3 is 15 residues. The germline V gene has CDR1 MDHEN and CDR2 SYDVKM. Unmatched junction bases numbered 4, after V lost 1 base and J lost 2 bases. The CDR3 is CASSLYPGQNYGYTF. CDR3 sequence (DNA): TGTGCCAGCAGTTTATACCCGGGACAGAACTATGGCTACACCTTC.

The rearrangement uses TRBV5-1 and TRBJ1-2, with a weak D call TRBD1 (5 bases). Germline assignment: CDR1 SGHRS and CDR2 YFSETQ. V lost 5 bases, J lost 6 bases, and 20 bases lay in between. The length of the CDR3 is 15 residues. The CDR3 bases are TGCGCCAGCAGGGTTGGGGCGGACTCCCCCCATGGCTACACCTTC. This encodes CASRVGADSPHGYTF.